This TCR beta chain was sequenced during a study of cytomegalovirus exposure and HLA in healthy donors. The PCR ran on 60 Vbeta and 13 Jbeta primers. Clones were read by immunoSEQ multiplex PCR, and TCRdb kept only the in-frame ones, dropping some. The sample includes fewer than 150,000 clones, around 77% of them seen just once. V shed 5 bases and J shed 0 bases, with 12 bases lying between them. Germline V gives CDR1 MNHEY, CDR2 SVGAGI. This CDR3 comprises 15 residues. This TCR was recovered from a man aged 45 to 65 in good health and CMV-seronegative. The chain has TRBV6-5 and TRBJ2-3; possibly TRBD1 for D (6 bases). Sequenced input: PBMCs. In nucleotides, the CDR3 is TGTGCCAGCAGTCGAGGGGACATTAGCACAGATACGCAGTATTTT. Amino acids: CASSRGDISTDTQYF.